Below are 8 T cell receptor beta chains sequenced from a single sample in a study of technical replicates of blood from a handful of donors. Profiled with immunoSEQ multiplex PCR; TCRdb holds only in-frame clones, not every one. Counted here are around 79,000 clones, over 75% occurring once; the ten biggest clones make up less than 0.3%. Sequenced: T cells isolated from PBMCs. Receptor source: a human donor in good health.

The CDR3 loop is CASSQVAGVNEQYF. CDR3 nucleotide sequence: TGTGCCAGCAGCCAAGTAGCGGGAGTCAACGAGCAGTACTTC. The chain recombines TRBV14 with TRBJ2-7; TRBD2 aligns across 9 bases. CDR1 and CDR2 (germline): SGHDN, FVKESK. Trimming removed 1 base from V and 5 bases from J; junction bases left unmatched: 3. CDR3 length equals 14 residues.

The chain is built from TRBV2 and TRBJ2-2; TRBD1 is a possible D gene (6 bases). The CDR3 length is 15 residues. Looked up from germline, CDR1 is SNHLY and CDR2 is FYNNEI. Trimming pared 6 bases from V and 1 base from J, leaving 12 bases between. The CDR3 sequence: CASSPMTGNTGELFF. CDR3 DNA sequence: TGTGCCAGCAGCCCTATGACAGGGAACACCGGGGAGCTGTTTTTT.

This clone is a singleton in its sample. The rearrangement links TRBV18 to TRBJ1-3; D remains ambiguous. CDR3 length equals 15 residues. Trimming shortened V by 2 bases and J by 6 bases, and 14 bases separated the two germline ends. The V gene's germline CDR1 is KGHSH and CDR2 LQKENI. The CDR3 coding sequence is TGTGCCAGCTCACCAGGAGGACCATCGGTAAACACCATATATTTT. Encoded protein: CASSPGGPSVNTIYF.

This chain links TRBV9 with TRBJ1-1, with D possibly matching TRBD1 (6 bases). The germline V gene has CDR1 SGDLS and CDR2 YYNGEE. V was cut by 2 bases and J by 4 bases, with 12 bases left in between. The CDR3 has 14 residues. The CDR3 DNA reads as TGTGCCAGCAGCGTCGGAGGGGGGGCCACTGAAGCTTTCTTT. Its translation is CASSVGGGATEAFF.

The chain is built from TRBV15 and TRBJ2-1, with D maybe TRBD1 (6 bases). The germline gives CDR1 LNHNV, CDR2 YYDKDF (reference sequence). Trimming removed 1 base from V and 2 bases from J, with 15 bases in between. The CDR3 covers 17 residues. The CDR3 DNA follows: TGTGCCACCAGCAGAGCAGGGGTAACAGGGCCCTACAATGAGCAGTTCTTC. Protein sequence: CATSRAGVTGPYNEQFF. The whole variable domain, filled in from reference TRBV15 and TRBJ2-1, reads DAMVIQNPRYQVTQFGKPVTLSCSQTLNHNVMYWYQQKSSQAPKLLFHYYDKDFNNEADTPDNFQSRRPNTSFCFLDIRSPGLGDTAMYLCATSRAGVTGPYNEQFFGPGTRLTVL.

This chain uses TRBV6-1 with TRBJ2-7; TRBD1 matches at 7 bases. This CDR3 is built from 14 residues. J gave up 1 base and V 4 bases, and 4 bases lay outside the gene matches. Germline V gene sequence: CDR1 MNHNS, CDR2 SASEGT. CDR3 protein: CASSGETGSYEQYF. The CDR3 DNA sequence: TGTGCCAGCAGTGGAGAGACAGGGTCCTACGAGCAGTACTTC.

The chain links TRBV25-1 to TRBJ2-3; D possibly corresponds to TRBD1 (6 bases). V lost 1 base and J lost 1, with 9 bases in between. The CDR3 is 15 residues long. Germline CDR1 and CDR2: MGHDK and SYGVNS. CDR3 DNA: TGTGCCAGCAGTGAATCTGAGGGGGGCACAGATACGCAGTATTTT. Amino acids: CASSESEGGTDTQYF.

The chain carries TRBV28 and TRBJ1-5; 8 nucleotides match TRBD1. The trim removed 4 bases at V and 4 bases at J, leaving 3 bases unmatched. The germline CDR1 and CDR2 sequences are MDHEN and SYDVKM. The CDR3 extends over 14 amino acids. The DNA of the CDR3 is TGTGCCAGCAGTTCATACAGGGGGAATCAGCCCCAGCATTTT. It is translated as CASSSYRGNQPQHF.